A single sample is the source of the 15 T cell receptor beta chains below, sequenced in a study of blood T cell repertoires in COVID-19. Produced via immunoSEQ multiplex PCR; TCRdb's table is partial and in-frame only. The table records 200,000 to 300,000 clones, 85% to 90% of them present only once. The sample comprised peripheral blood. These receptor sequences come from a woman between 35 and 50 years old who had recovered from COVID-19.

This chain uses TRBV6-5 with TRBJ1-6; 7 nucleotides match TRBD1. The germline gives CDR1 MNHEY, CDR2 SVGAGI. Germline trimming cut 3 bases from V and 10 bases from J; bases unmatched to any gene: 12. The length of the CDR3 is 16 residues. The CDR3 DNA is TGTGCCAGCAGTTATGGGGACAGTGCTCCGGGATCACCCCTCCACTTT. It yields the protein CASSYGDSAPGSPLHF.

The chain employs TRBV6-1 and TRBJ2-4, with D perhaps matching TRBD1 (5 bases). The V gene lost 1 base and the J gene lost 9 bases, with 10 bases spanning the gap. The CDR3 has 13 amino acids. Germline CDR1 and CDR2: MNHNS and SASEGT. CDR3 sequence reads: CASSEVLRGIQYF. The CDR3 region has the DNA TGTGCCAGCAGTGAAGTCCTTAGGGGCATTCAGTACTTC.

This chain links TRBV9 with TRBJ2-1; no definite D call. The V gene's germline CDR1 is SGDLS and CDR2 YYNGEE. The CDR3 contains 12 residues. Trimming shortened V by 0 bases and J by 7 bases, and 5 bases separated the two germline ends. The CDR3 region has the DNA TGTGCCAGCAGCGTAGCCGGGAATGAGCAGTTCTTC. Amino acids: CASSVAGNEQFF.

The chain couples TRBV12-5 to TRBJ2-5; 12 nucleotides agree with TRBD2. Looked up from germline, CDR1 is LGHNT and CDR2 is FRNRAP. The CDR3 is made up of 18 amino acids. V lost 3 bases to trimming and J lost 1 base; unmatched junction nucleotides: 9. The CDR3 here is CASGFSPTSGGPQETQYF. DNA of the CDR3: TGTGCTAGTGGTTTTTCTCCCACTAGCGGGGGGCCCCAAGAGACCCAGTACTTC.

This chain links TRBV12-3 or TRBV12-4 with TRBJ1-1; D is possibly TRBD1 (6 bases). This CDR3 has 13 amino acids. V lost 6 bases to trimming and J lost 12 bases, with 20 bases between them. The CDR3 here is CASSQQGYLTTFF. The CDR3 bases are TGTGCCAGCAGCCAACAGGGATACCTTACGACTTTCTTT.

This clone was detected once. The chain links TRBV5-5 to TRBJ2-1, with 10 positions matching TRBD2. Germline CDR1 is SGHKS and CDR2 is YYEKEE (reference sequence). The V segment lost 3 bases and the J segment 8 bases; nucleotides outside the gene matches: 11. The CDR3 extends over 16 amino acids. As DNA, the CDR3 is TGTGCCAGCAGCTACCCCCGACTAGCGGGTAAGGATGAGCAGTTCTTC. Residues: CASSYPRLAGKDEQFF.

CDR3 loop: CAWQLAGGLEQYF. CDR3 sequence (DNA): TGTGCCTGGCAACTAGCGGGGGGGCTCGAGCAGTACTTC. V usage is TRBV30 and J usage is TRBJ2-7, with 13 positions matching TRBD2. The CDR3 has 13 amino acids. Trimming at V came to 5 bases and at J to 6 bases, leaving 4 bases not matched to a gene. The germline CDR1 and CDR2 sequences are GTSNPN and SVGIG (reference sequence).

The chain links TRBV5-1 to TRBJ1-2; TRBD1 matches 7 bases. V shed 4 bases, J shed 4 bases, and the junction held 4 bases outside the gene matches. Germline assignment: CDR1 SGHRS and CDR2 YFSETQ. This CDR3 is built from 13 residues. CDR3 coding DNA: TGCGCCAGCAGCGCGGGACAGCGCTATGGCTACACCTTC. It translates to CASSAGQRYGYTF. The full variable domain, with the rest looked up from reference TRBV5-1 and TRBJ1-2, is KAGVTQTPRYLIKTRGQQVTLSCSPISGHRSVSWYQQTPGQGLQFLFEYFSETQRNKGNFPGRFSGRQFSNSRSEMNVSTLELGDSALYLCASSAGQRYGYTFGSGTRLTVV.

This clone was detected only a few times. The chain carries TRBV6-2 or TRBV6-3 and TRBJ2-5; D is possibly TRBD2 (7 bases). V lost 7 bases and J 5 bases, leaving 23 bases between the germline ends. Germline CDR1 and CDR2: MNHEY and SVGEGT. The CDR3 covers 16 residues. DNA of the CDR3: TGTGCCAGCACCCCCTGGGGAGGGGGGGTGAGGGAGACCCAGTACTTC. Its protein product is CASTPWGGGVRETQYF.

V and J are TRBV7-9 and TRBJ2-5, with D perhaps matching TRBD1 (7 bases). This CDR3 has 12 residues. Germline loops: CDR1 SEHNR, CDR2 FQNEAQ (reference sequence). Trimming shortened V by 3 bases and J by 13 bases, and 15 bases separated the two germline ends. This chain's CDR3 is CASSLGGQFPYF. In DNA, the CDR3 is TGTGCCAGCAGCTTGGGGGGACAGTTTCCGTACTTC.

This clone is a singleton in its sample. This chain uses TRBV6-5 with TRBJ1-2; D not certain. Germline CDR1 is MNHEY and CDR2 is SVGAGI. V dropped 4 bases and J dropped 2 bases, with 8 bases sitting between them. The CDR3 is 13 amino acids. Written as DNA, the CDR3 is TGTGCCAGCAGTTCGCGTCCGAACTATGGCTACACCTTC. It translates to CASSSRPNYGYTF.

The chain recombines TRBV25-1 with TRBJ2-3, with 10 bases lining up with TRBD2. Germline V gives CDR1 MGHDK, CDR2 SYGVNS. Trimming removed 5 bases from V and 4 bases from J; junction bases left unmatched: 3. The CDR3 is 14 amino acids. In DNA form, the CDR3 reads TGTGCCAGCAGTTCTAGCGGGGGTGCAGATACGCAGTATTTT. Translation: CASSSSGGADTQYF.

The J gene is TRBJ2-1, the V gene TRBV15; 14 bases are shared with TRBD2. V shed 4 bases and J 8 bases; nucleotides not matched to a gene: 4. The CDR3 consists of 15 residues. Germline CDR1 LNHNV, CDR2 YYDKDF (reference sequence). The CDR3 DNA reads as TGTGCCACCAGCATCAGACTAGCGGGGGGGGATGAGCAGTTCTTC. It is translated as CATSIRLAGGDEQFF.

The rearrangement links TRBV5-1 to TRBJ2-7; D perhaps matches TRBD1 (5 bases). Germline assignment: CDR1 SGHRS and CDR2 YFSETQ. Trimming took 3 bases from V and 0 from J, leaving 7 bases between them. The CDR3 loop spans 13 amino acids. CDR3: CASSSDNSYEQYF. The DNA for the CDR3 is TGCGCCAGCAGCTCGGACAACTCCTACGAGCAGTACTTC.

This clone was seen a handful of times. The chain is built from TRBV7-8 and TRBJ2-2; the match to TRBD1 covers 7 bases. V gave up 6 bases and J gave up 1 base; unmatched junction bases: 5. The germline CDR1 and CDR2 sequences are SGHVS and FQNEAQ. The CDR3 runs to 15 residues. The CDR3 reads CASSYRGLNTGELFF. CDR3 nucleotide sequence: TGTGCCAGCAGTTATAGGGGGCTGAACACCGGGGAGCTGTTTTTT.